This T cell receptor (beta chain) was sequenced during a study of control samples from healthy donors and cancer patients (dated by TCRdb to the early 2020s). Concerning this clone: The antigen this receptor binds is unknown. Base-call qualities are not available, and no considerably larger clone is one nucleotide away.

Sequences SGHRS (CDR1) and YFSETQ (CDR2) are obtained from the germline V gene. The germline ends are 9 bases apart after V is trimmed by 2 bases and J by 1 base. Its CDR3 holds 14 amino acids, cysteine through phenylalanine. The read is trimmed to its CDR3 DNA, 42 bases read in frame from base 1. Library preparation employed the immunoSEQ multiplex PCR assay. Here the immuneACCESS table is served through TCRdb, limited to in-frame sequences with V and J called. Missing clones are a known gap in these copies; in checked studies unresolved V genes cover under half, and the rest lacks a known reason. This sample lists under 150,000 clones; more than 80% were detected once. The ten top clones hold about 1% of the sample.

Recombination joined TRBV5-1 with TRBJ1-1, with the D gene not clear enough to name. The sequenced sample was PBMCs. This receptor was taken from a woman aged 50 to 60 with colorectal cancer. The nucleotide sequence reads as follows: TGCGCCAGCAGCTTTACCATCTCGAACACTGAAGCTTTCTTT. Translated, it gives CASSFTISNTEAFF. Joined to the reference TRBV5-1 and TRBJ1-1 proteins, this CDR3 gives the full variable domain: KAGVTQTPRYLIKTRGQQVTLSCSPISGHRSVSWYQQTPGQGLQFLFEYFSETQRNKGNFPGRFSGRQFSNSRSEMNVSTLELGDSALYLCASSFTISNTEAFFGQGTRLTVV.